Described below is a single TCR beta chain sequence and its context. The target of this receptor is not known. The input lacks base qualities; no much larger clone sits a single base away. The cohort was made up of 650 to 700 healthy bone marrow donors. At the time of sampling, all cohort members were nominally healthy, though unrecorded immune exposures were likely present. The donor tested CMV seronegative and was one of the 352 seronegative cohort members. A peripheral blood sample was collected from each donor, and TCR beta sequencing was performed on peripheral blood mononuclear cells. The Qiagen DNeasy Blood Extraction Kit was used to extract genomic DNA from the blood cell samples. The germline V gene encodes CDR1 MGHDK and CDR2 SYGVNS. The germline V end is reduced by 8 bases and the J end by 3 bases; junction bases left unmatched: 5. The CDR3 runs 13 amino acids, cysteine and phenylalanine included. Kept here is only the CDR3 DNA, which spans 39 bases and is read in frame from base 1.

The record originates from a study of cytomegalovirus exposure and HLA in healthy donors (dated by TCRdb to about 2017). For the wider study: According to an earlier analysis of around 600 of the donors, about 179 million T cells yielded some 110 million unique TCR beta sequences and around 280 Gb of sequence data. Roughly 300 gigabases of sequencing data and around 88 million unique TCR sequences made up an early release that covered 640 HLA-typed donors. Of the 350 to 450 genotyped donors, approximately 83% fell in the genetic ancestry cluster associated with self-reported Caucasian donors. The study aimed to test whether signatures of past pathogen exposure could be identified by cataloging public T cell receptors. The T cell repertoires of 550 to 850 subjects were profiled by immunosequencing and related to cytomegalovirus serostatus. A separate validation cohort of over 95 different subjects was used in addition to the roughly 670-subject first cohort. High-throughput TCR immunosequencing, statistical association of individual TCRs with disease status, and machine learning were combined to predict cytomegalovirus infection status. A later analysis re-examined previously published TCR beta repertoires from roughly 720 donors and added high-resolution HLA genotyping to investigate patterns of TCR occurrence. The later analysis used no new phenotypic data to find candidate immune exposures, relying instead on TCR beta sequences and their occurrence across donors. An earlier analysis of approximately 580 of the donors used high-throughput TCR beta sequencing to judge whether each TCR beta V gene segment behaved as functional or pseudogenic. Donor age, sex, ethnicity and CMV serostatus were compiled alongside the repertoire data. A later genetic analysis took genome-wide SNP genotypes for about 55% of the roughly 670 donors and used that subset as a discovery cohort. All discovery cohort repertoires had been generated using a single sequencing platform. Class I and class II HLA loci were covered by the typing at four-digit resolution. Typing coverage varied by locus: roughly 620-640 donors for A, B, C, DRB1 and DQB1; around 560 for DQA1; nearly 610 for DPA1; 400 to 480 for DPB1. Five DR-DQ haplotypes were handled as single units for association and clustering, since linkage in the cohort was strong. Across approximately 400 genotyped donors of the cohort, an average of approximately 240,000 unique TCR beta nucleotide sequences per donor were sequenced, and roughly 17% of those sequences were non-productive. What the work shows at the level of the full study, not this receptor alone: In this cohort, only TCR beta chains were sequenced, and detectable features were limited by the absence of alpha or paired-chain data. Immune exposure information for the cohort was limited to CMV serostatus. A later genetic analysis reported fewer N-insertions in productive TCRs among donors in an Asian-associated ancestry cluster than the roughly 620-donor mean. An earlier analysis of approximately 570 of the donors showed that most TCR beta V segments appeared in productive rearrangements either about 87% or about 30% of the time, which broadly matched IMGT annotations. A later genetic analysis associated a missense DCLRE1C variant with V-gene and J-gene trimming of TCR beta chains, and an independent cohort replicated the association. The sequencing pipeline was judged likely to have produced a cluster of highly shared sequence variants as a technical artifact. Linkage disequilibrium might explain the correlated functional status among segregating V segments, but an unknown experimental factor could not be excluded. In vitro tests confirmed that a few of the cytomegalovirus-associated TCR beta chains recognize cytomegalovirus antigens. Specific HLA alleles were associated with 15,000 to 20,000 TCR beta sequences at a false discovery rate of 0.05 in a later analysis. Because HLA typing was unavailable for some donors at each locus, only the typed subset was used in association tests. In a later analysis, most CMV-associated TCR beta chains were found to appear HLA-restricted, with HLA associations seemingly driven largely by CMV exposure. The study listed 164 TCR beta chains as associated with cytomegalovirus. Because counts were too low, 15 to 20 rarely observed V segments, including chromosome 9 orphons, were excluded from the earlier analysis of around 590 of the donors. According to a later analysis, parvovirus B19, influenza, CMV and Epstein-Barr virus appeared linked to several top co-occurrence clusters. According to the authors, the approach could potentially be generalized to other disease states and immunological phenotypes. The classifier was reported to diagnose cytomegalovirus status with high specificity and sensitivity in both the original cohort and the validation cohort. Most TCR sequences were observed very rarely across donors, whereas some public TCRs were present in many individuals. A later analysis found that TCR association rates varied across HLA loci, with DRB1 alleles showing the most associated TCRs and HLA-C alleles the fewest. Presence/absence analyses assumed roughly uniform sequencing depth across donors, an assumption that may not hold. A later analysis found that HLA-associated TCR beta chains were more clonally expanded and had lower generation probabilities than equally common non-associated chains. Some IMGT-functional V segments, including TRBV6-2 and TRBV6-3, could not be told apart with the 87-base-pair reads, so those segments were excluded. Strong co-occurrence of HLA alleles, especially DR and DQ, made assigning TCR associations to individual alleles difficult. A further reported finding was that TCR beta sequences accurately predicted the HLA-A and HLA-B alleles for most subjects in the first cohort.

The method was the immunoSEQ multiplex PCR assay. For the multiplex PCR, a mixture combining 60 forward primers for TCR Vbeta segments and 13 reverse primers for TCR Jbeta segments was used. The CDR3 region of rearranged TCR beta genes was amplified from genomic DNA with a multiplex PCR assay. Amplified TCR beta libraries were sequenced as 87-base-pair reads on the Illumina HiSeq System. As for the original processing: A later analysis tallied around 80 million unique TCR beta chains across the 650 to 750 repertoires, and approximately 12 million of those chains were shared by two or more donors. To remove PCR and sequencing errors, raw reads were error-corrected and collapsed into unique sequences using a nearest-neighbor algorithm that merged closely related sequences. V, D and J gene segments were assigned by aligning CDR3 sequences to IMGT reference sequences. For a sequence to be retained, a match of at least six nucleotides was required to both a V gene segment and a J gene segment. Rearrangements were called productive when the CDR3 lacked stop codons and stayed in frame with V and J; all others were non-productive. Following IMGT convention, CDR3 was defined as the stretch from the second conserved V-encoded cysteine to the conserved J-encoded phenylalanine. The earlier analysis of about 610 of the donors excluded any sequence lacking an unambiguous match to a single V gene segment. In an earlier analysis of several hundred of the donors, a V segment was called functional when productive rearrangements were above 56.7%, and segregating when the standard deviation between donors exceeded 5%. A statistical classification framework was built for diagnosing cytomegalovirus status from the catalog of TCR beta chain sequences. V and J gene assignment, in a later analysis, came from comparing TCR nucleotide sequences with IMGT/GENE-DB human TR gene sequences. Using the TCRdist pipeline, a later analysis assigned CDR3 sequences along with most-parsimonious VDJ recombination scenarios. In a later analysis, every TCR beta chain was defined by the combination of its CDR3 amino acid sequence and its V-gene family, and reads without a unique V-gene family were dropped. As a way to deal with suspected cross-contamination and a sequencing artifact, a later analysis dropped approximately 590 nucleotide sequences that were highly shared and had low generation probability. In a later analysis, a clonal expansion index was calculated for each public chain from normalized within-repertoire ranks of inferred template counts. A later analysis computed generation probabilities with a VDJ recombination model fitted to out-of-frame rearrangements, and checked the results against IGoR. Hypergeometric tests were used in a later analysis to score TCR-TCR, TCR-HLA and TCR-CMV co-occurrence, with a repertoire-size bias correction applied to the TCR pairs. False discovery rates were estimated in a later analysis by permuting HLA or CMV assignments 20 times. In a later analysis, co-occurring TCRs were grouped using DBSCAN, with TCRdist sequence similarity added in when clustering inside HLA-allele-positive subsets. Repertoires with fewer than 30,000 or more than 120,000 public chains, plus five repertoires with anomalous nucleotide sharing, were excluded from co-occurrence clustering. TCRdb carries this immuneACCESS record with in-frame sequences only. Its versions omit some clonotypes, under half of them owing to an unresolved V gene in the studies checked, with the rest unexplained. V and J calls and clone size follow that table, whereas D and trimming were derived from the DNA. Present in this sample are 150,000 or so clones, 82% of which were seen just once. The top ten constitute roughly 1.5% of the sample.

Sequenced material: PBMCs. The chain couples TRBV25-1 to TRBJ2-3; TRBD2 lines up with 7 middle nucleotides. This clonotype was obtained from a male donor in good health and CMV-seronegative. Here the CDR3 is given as CASAGDNTDTQYF. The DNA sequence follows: TGTGCCAGCGCGGGGGATAATACAGATACGCAGTATTTT.